Here is one T cell receptor beta chain with its context. Its antigen remains unidentified. The sample is drawn from a study of human T cells and chemical hapten exposure. Stated time point: pre-sensitization, week 0. Treatment indicated: therapeutic diphenylcyclopropenone sensitization with weekly scalp DPC. Blood collection happened ahead of applying each patch test. TCRdb processed the RACE reads anew with MiXCR; each CDR3 protein has one entry. The table lists about 290,000 distinct CDR3 sequences, roughly 7.7% of them singletons. Study outcomes and limitations: With DPC sensitization, TCRs exceeding 1 in 1000 frequency showed no change.

The CDR3 spans 15 residues. CDR1 and CDR2 from the germline V gene are SGHTA and FQGNSA. The germline V and J ends were trimmed by 2 bases and 6 bases, with 15 bases remaining between them. Sequences were derived from whole blood, sampled in connection with sensitization to the hapten diphenylcyclopropenone (DPC). This sequence was found in a man aged 18 to 30 with alopecia areata. Some clones in this sample may be carry-over from other donors' samples. V and J are TRBV7-2 and TRBJ2-3; D not certain. The CDR3 region has the DNA TGTGCCAGCAGCTTATTGTGGCCCCACGCGGATACGCAGTATTTT. Encoded protein: CASSLLWPHADTQYF.